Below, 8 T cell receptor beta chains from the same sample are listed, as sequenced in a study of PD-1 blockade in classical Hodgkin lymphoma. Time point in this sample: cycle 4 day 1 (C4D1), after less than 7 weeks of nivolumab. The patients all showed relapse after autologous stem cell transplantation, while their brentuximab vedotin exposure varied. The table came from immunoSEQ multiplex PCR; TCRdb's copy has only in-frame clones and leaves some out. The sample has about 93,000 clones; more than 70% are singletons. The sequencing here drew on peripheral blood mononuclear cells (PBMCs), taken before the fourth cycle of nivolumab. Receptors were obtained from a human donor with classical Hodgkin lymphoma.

CDR3 bases: TGTGCCAGCTCACCGGTGGAGCAGGAGATAAGCACAGATACGCAGTATTTT. As protein: CASSPVEQEISTDTQYF. The rearrangement joins TRBV18 to TRBJ2-3; D ambiguous. The CDR3 spans 17 residues. The germline V gene has CDR1 KGHSH and CDR2 LQKENI. V lost 3 bases to trimming and J lost 0 bases, with 16 bases between them.

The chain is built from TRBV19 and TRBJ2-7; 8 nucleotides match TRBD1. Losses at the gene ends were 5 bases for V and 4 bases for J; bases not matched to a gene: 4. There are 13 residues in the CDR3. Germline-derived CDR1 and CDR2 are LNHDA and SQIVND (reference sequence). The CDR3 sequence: CASSDYRGYEQYF. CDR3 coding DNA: TGTGCCAGTAGTGATTACAGGGGGTACGAGCAGTACTTC.

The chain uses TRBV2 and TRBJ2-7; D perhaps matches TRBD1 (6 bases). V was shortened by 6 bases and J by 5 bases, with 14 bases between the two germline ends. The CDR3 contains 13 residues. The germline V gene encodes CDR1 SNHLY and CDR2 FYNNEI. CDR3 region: CASRRDGGNEQYF. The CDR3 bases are TGTGCCAGCAGACGGGATGGGGGCAACGAGCAGTACTTC.

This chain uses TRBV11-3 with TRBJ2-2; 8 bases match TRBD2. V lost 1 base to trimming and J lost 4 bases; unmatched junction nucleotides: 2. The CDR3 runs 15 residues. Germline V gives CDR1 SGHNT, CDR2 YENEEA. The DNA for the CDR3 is TGTGCCAGCAGCTTAGTAGCGGGGAGCACCGGGGAGCTGTTTTTT. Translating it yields CASSLVAGSTGELFF.

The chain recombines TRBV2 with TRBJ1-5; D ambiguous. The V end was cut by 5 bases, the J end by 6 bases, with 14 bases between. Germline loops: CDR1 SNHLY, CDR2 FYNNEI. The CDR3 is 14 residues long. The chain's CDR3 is CASSPPSAGQPQHF. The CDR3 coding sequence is TGTGCCAGCAGTCCCCCCTCAGCCGGTCAGCCCCAGCATTTT.

The CDR3 spells CASSQVGLAGGRIVAQYF. The CDR3 nucleotides read TGCGCCAGCAGCCAAGTGGGACTAGCGGGAGGGCGAATAGTCGCGCAGTATTTT. This rearrangement joins TRBV4-1 to TRBJ2-3, with 16 bases matching TRBD2. The CDR3 extends over 18 amino acids. Germline V gene sequence: CDR1 MGHRA, CDR2 YSYEKL. V was clipped by 1 base and J by 10 bases; unmatched bases: 11.

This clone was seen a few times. This chain's CDR3 is CASSRMTSGGAETQYF. The CDR3 DNA reads TGTGCCAGCAGCCGGATGACTAGCGGGGGGGCGGAGACCCAGTACTTC. The genes are TRBV2 and TRBJ2-5; 14 nucleotides line up with TRBD2. CDR1 and CDR2 (germline): SNHLY, FYNNEI. Trimming at V came to 6 bases and at J to 5 bases, leaving 8 bases not matched to a gene. CDR3 size: 16 residues.

The CDR3: CASSQELGQNTGELFF. As DNA, the CDR3 is TGCGCCAGCAGCCAAGAGTTGGGGCAGAACACCGGGGAGCTGTTTTTT. This chain links TRBV4-3 with TRBJ2-2; a weak D match, TRBD1 (5 bases). The V gene's germline CDR1 is LGHNA and CDR2 YSLEER. The CDR3 sequence is 16 residues long. V lost 0 bases, J lost 1 base, and 9 bases lay in between.